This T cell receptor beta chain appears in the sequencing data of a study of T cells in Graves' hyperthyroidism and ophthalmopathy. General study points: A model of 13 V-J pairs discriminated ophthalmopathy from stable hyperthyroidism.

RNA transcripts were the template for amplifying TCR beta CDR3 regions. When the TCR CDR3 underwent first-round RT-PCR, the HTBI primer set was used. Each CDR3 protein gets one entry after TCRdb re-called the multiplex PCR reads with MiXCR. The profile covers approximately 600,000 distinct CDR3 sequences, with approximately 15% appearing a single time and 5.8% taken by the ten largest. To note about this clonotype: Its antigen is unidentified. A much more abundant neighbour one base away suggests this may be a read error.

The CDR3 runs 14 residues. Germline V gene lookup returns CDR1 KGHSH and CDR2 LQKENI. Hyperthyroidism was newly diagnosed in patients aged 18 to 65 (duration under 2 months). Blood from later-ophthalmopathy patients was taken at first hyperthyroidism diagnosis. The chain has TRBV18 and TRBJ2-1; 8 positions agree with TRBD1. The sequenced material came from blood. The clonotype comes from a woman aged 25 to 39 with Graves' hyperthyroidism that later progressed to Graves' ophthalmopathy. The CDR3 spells CASSPLNTGGERFF. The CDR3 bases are TGTGCCAGCTCACCCCTAAATACAGGGGGTGAGCGGTTCTTC.